The 5 T cell receptor beta chains listed next were all sequenced from one sample in a study of CD8 T cells in Susac syndrome. After extraction with the RNeasy kit, roughly 0.45 to 1 ug of the RNA was reverse transcribed using random hexamers. TCRdb reprocessed the immunoSEQ multiplex PCR reads via MiXCR and lists one record per CDR3 protein. Of a few hundred thousand distinct CDR3 sequences in the sample, approximately 89% were seen once. Input material: CD8+ T cells from PBMCs. The receptors derive from a human donor with multiple sclerosis.

The chain recombines TRBV19 with TRBJ2-3, with TRBD2 as a possible D gene (6 bases). Germline CDR1 is LNHDA and CDR2 is SQIVND (reference sequence). V lost 11 bases, J lost 6 bases, and 15 bases lay in between. The CDR3 consists of 12 residues. CDR3 DNA: TGTGCCTGGGGAGGTGATTCTGATACGCAGTATTTT. This sequence encodes CAWGGDSDTQYF.

This clonotype was detected only a few times. The rearrangement uses TRBV19 and TRBJ2-7; no clear D. V was shortened by 5 bases and J by 2 bases, with 7 bases between the two germline ends. Germline loops: CDR1 LNHDA, CDR2 SQIVND (reference sequence). The CDR3 is 12 residues long. DNA for the CDR3: TGTGCCAGTAGTCCCTCCCCCTACGAGCAGTACTTC. Residues: CASSPSPYEQYF.

A single count supports this clonotype. The V and J genes are TRBV20-1 and TRBJ2-7, with TRBD2 matching 9 bases. V lost 6 bases and J lost 4; bases outside the gene matches: 19. The CDR3 sequence is 17 residues long. CDR1 is DFQATT, CDR2 SNEGSKA, per germline (reference sequence). As DNA, the CDR3 is TGCAGTGCCAGGCCCCTCTTGTCAGCGGGGGGACCTTACGAGCAGTACTTC. Translation gives CSARPLLSAGGPYEQYF.

The chain has TRBV2 and TRBJ2-5; D is possibly TRBD2 (7 bases). Germline V CDR1 and CDR2: SNHLY, FYNNEI. The V end lost 7 bases, the J end lost 5 bases, and 20 bases lay between the germline ends. CDR3 length equals 15 residues. The CDR3, as DNA: TGTGCCAGCAAAACCCAGGGGCGGGGGCTGGAGACCCAGTACTTC. Translation gives CASKTQGRGLETQYF. The complete variable domain, with remaining parts taken from reference TRBV2 and TRBJ2-5, reads EPEVTQTPSHQVTQMGQEVILRCVPISNHLYFYWYRQILGQKVEFLVSFYNNEISEKSEIFDDQFSVERPDGSNFTLKIRSTKLEDSAMYFCASKTQGRGLETQYFGPGTRLLVL.

CDR3 amino acids: CSVVNRGTRETQYF. CDR3 in DNA: TGCAGCGTTGTTAATAGGGGGACGAGAGAGACCCAGTACTTC. V usage is TRBV29-1 and J usage is TRBJ2-5; D is perhaps TRBD1 (6 bases). CDR3 length: 14 amino acids. V was pared by 4 bases and J by 4 bases, with 16 bases between. Looked up from germline, CDR1 is SQVTM and CDR2 is ANQGSEA. The variable domain in full, completed from reference TRBV29-1 and TRBJ2-5, reads SAVISQKPSRDICQRGTSLTIQCQVDSQVTMMFWYRQQPGQSLTLIATANQGSEATYESGFVIDKFPISRPNLTFSTLTVSNMSPEDSSIYLCSVVNRGTRETQYFGPGTRLLVL.